The 22 T cell receptor beta chains reported below all come from one sample, sequenced in a study of CD8 T cells in ankylosing spondylitis. General observations from the study: Among TCR beta sequences, a motif of eight or nine highly homologous variants appeared characteristic of ankylosing spondylitis blood.

These receptors lack a known antigen. TCRdb independently ran MiXCR on the 5' RACE reads; one entry per CDR3 protein. The sample shows roughly 440,000 distinct CDR3 sequences, about 15% of them seen only once. The specimen sequenced was blood, either unsorted or a sorted T cell fraction (not recorded which). The receptors stem from a male donor with ankylosing spondylitis.

This clonotype turned up a few times. The chain combines TRBV5-1 with TRBJ1-4; D is unresolved. Trimming cost V 0 bases and J 6 bases, with 9 bases left between them. This CDR3 spans 14 amino acids. Germline V gene lookup returns CDR1 SGHRS and CDR2 YFSETQ. The CDR3 region is CASSLGHRDEKLFF. DNA for the CDR3: TGCGCCAGCAGCTTGGGACATCGGGATGAAAAACTGTTTTTT. The whole variable domain, filled in from reference TRBV5-1 and TRBJ1-4, reads KAGVTQTPRYLIKTRGQQVTLSCSPISGHRSVSWYQQTPGQGLQFLFEYFSETQRNKGNFPGRFSGRQFSNSRSEMNVSTLELGDSALYLCASSLGHRDEKLFFGSGTQLSVL.

Worth noting for this clonotype: One end of the junction does not line up with germline, which may come from a read error. This sequence joins TRBV4-1 and TRBJ2-5; no reliable D call. The CDR3 is 15 amino acids. From germline, CDR1 is MGHRA and CDR2 YSYEKL. CDR3: CASRQVGLPQETQYF. CDR3 in DNA: TGCGCCAGCAGACAAGTCGGGTTACCTCAAGAGACCCAGTACTTC.

This clonotype came up a few times. V and J are TRBV6-6 and TRBJ1-1; no reliable D call. The CDR3 loop spans 13 amino acids. The V end lost 2 bases, the J end lost 5 bases, and 9 bases lay between the germline ends. The V gene's germline CDR1 is MNHNY and CDR2 SVGAGI (reference sequence). The CDR3 is CASSYGTETEAFF. The CDR3 coding sequence is TGTGCCAGCAGTTACGGTACAGAAACTGAAGCTTTCTTT.

This clonotype was observed a few times. The genes are TRBV12-3 or TRBV12-4 and TRBJ1-1; 7 bases match TRBD1. Unmatched junction bases numbered 11, after V lost 6 bases and J lost 7 bases. CDR3 length equals 14 residues. Written as DNA, the CDR3 is TGTGCCAGCAGAGAGACAGGGAGAAGGAGTGAAGCTTTCTTT. Translating gives CASRETGRRSEAFF.

This clonotype was found a few times. The chain uses TRBV29-1 and TRBJ2-2, with a weak D call TRBD2 (6 bases). Germline V lookup: CDR1 SQVTM, CDR2 ANQGSEA. The V end was cut by 7 bases, the J end by 6 bases, with 15 bases between. The CDR3 consists of 13 residues. The DNA of the CDR3 is TGCAGCGGCGAAGGAGGGTGTCCCGGGGAGCTGTTTTTT. The encoded protein is CSGEGGCPGELFF.

In this sample, this clonotype turned up a few times. An end of the junction differs from the germline gene, which may be a read error. The rearrangement uses TRBV20-1 and TRBJ2-7; TRBD2 is a possible D gene (5 bases). CDR3 size: 15 residues. Germline V CDR1 and CDR2: DFQATT, SNEGSKA (reference sequence). CDR3 sequence (DNA): TGCAGTGCTAGAGTAGCGCGTGGTAGCTCCCACGAGCAGTACTTC. Translation: CSARVARGSSHEQYF.

The chain employs TRBV2 and TRBJ1-2, with D possibly being TRBD1 (5 bases). Looked up from germline, CDR1 is SNHLY and CDR2 is FYNNEI. V shed 6 bases and J shed 4 bases, with 12 bases lying between them. The CDR3 extends over 13 amino acids. CDR3: CASRMEGIYGYTF. The CDR3 nucleotides read TGTGCCAGCAGAATGGAGGGGATCTATGGCTACACCTTC.

The chain couples TRBV5-4 to TRBJ1-6; TRBD1 matches at 7 bases. CDR1 and CDR2 (germline): SGHNT, YYREEE (reference sequence). This CDR3 spans 15 amino acids. Trimming took 2 bases from V and 6 from J; bases not matched to a gene: 5. The CDR3: CASSFRDRFNSPLHF. The CDR3 DNA is TGTGCCAGCAGCTTCCGGGACAGATTTAATTCACCCCTCCACTTT.

The chain is built from TRBV6-1 and TRBJ1-1; a possible D gene is TRBD1 (5 bases). The CDR3 contains 15 residues. Germline-derived CDR1 and CDR2 are MNHNS and SASEGT. Between the trimmed V and J ends, which lost 6 bases and 0 bases, there was a span of 14 bases. The CDR3 loop is CASSDRLRMNTEAFF. As DNA, the CDR3 is TGTGCCAGCAGCGACAGACTCAGGATGAACACTGAAGCTTTCTTT.

This chain joins TRBV21-1 and TRBJ1-6. TRBV21-1 is assigned pseudogene status. The CDR3 totals 19 residues. The DNA for the CDR3 is TGTGCCAGCAGCAAAGCCCGAGATTGGGCTTACCACGGAAATTCACCCCTCCACTTT. Protein: CASSKARDWAYHGNSPLHF.

The CDR3 region has the DNA TGTGCCAGCAGCCCCCCAGGGGGCGGGGGAGAGACCCAGTACTTC. It yields the protein CASSPPGGGGETQYF. This sequence joins TRBV7-9 and TRBJ2-5; D is possibly TRBD1 (8 bases). CDR3 length: 15 residues. Germline V gene data show CDR1 as SEHNR and CDR2 as FQNEAQ (reference sequence). V lost 5 bases and J lost 4, with 17 bases in between. The whole variable domain, filled in from reference TRBV7-9 and TRBJ2-5, reads DTGVSQNPRHKITKRGQNVTFRCDPISEHNRLYWYRQTLGQGPEFLTYFQNEAQLEKSRLLSDRFSAERPKGSFSTLEIQRTEQGDSAMYLCASSPPGGGGETQYFGPGTRLLVL.

There are a few counts of this clonotype. The V gene is TRBV29-1, the J gene TRBJ1-1; possible D gene TRBD1, 5 bases. There are 13 residues in the CDR3. Germline V CDR1 and CDR2: SQVTM, ANQGSEA. Trimming removed 4 bases from V and 5 bases from J, with 14 bases in between. The CDR3, as DNA: TGCAGCGTTGGCCAAGGGGCTGGTACTGAAGCTTTCTTT. Translation gives CSVGQGAGTEAFF.

Only a few counts were recorded for this clonotype. The chain combines TRBV18 with TRBJ1-1; D is undetermined. V was pared by 3 bases and J by 0 bases, with 11 bases between. Germline lookup yields CDR1 KGHSH and CDR2 LQKENI. The CDR3 covers 15 residues. The CDR3 protein is CASSPLERLNTEAFF. The CDR3 DNA is TGTGCCAGCTCACCTTTAGAACGACTGAACACTGAAGCTTTCTTT. The full variable domain, rest sourced from reference TRBV18 and TRBJ1-1, is NAGVMQNPRHLVRRRGQEARLRCSPMKGHSHVYWYRQLPEEGLKFMVYLQKENIIDESGMPKERFSAEFPKEGPSILRIQQVVRGDSAAYFCASSPLERLNTEAFFGQGTRLTVV.

The gene calls are TRBV5-5 and TRBJ1-1; D perhaps matches TRBD1 (6 bases). There are 14 residues in the CDR3. In germline, CDR1 is SGHKS, CDR2 YYEKEE (reference sequence). The V end lost 4 bases, the J end lost 6 bases, and 16 bases lay between the germline ends. The CDR3, as DNA: TGTGCCAGCAGCGGCACGACAGGAAAGGCTGAAGCTTTCTTT. Its translation: CASSGTTGKAEAFF.

This clonotype appeared a few times. The rearrangement joins TRBV7-2 to TRBJ1-1, with TRBD1 identical over 8 bases. The junction had 2 bases not matched to a gene; V was cut back by 5 bases and J by 0 bases. This CDR3 is 14 amino acids long. Looked up from germline, CDR1 is SGHTA and CDR2 is FQGNSA. The CDR3 bases are TGTGCCAGCAGCATGGACAGGGTGAACACTGAAGCTTTCTTT. This codes for CASSMDRVNTEAFF.

The table lists this clonotype with a few counts. The rearrangement joins TRBV7-3 to TRBJ2-7; perhaps D is TRBD1 or TRBD2 (6 bases each). Between the trimmed V and J ends, which lost 0 bases and 9 bases, there was a span of 21 bases. The CDR3 has 16 amino acids. Germline CDR1 reads SGHTA; CDR2 reads FQGTGA. The CDR3 DNA is TGTGCCAGCAGCTTAACGCGGTCCGGTCCCGGGGGCGGGCAGTACTTC. Amino acid sequence: CASSLTRSGPGGGQYF.

The V call is TRBV5-1, the J call TRBJ2-4; possibly TRBD1 for D (5 bases). CDR1 SGHRS and CDR2 YFSETQ come from the germline V gene. Trimming shortened V by 5 bases and J by 5 bases, and 23 bases separated the two germline ends. The CDR3 is 17 amino acids. CDR3 nucleotides: TGCGCCAGCAGGAGGCCCATGGGAAGACAGATGGAAAACATTCAGTACTTC. Translating gives CASRRPMGRQMENIQYF. The whole variable domain, filled in from reference TRBV5-1 and TRBJ2-4, reads KAGVTQTPRYLIKTRGQQVTLSCSPISGHRSVSWYQQTPGQGLQFLFEYFSETQRNKGNFPGRFSGRQFSNSRSEMNVSTLELGDSALYLCASRRPMGRQMENIQYFGAGTRLSVL.

This clonotype was observed many times. The V call is TRBV5-6, the J call TRBJ2-1; tentative D call: TRBD1 (5 bases). The CDR3 length is 14 residues. With 4 bases removed from V and 8 bases from J, the gap between germline ends came to 16 bases. CDR1 is SGHDT, CDR2 YYEEEE, per germline. This chain's CDR3 is CASSPVGLGDEQFF. In DNA form, the CDR3 reads TGTGCCAGCAGCCCTGTGGGGCTTGGGGATGAGCAGTTCTTC.

This clonotype has a handful of counts. V usage is TRBV6-1 and J usage is TRBJ2-1; D is uncertain. Trimming took off 2 bases at V and 5 bases at J, with 7 bases between the two ends. Germline values: CDR1 MNHNS, CDR2 SASEGT. CDR3 length equals 13 residues. The CDR3 DNA follows: TGTGCCAGCAGTGAATACCCAAACAATGAGCAGTTCTTC. This gives the protein CASSEYPNNEQFF.

The chain couples TRBV6-1 to TRBJ1-4; TRBD1 aligns across 9 bases. J lost 4 bases, V lost 6 bases, and 6 bases had no gene match. The CDR3 totals 15 residues. CDR1 MNHNS and CDR2 SASEGT come from the germline V gene. CDR3 DNA: TGTGCCAGCAGCCGCGACAGGGGGGATAATGAAAAACTGTTTTTT. Its protein is CASSRDRGDNEKLFF.

The chain joins TRBV5-1 to TRBJ2-3; unclear D gene. Trimming pared 1 base from V and 6 bases from J, leaving 3 bases between. In germline, CDR1 is SGHRS, CDR2 YFSETQ. The CDR3 covers 11 residues. Here the CDR3 DNA reads TGCGCCAGCAGCTTGCACGATACGCAGTATTTT. Its translation: CASSLHDTQYF. The full variable domain, rest sourced from reference TRBV5-1 and TRBJ2-3, is KAGVTQTPRYLIKTRGQQVTLSCSPISGHRSVSWYQQTPGQGLQFLFEYFSETQRNKGNFPGRFSGRQFSNSRSEMNVSTLELGDSALYLCASSLHDTQYFGPGTRLTVL.

The chain combines TRBV5-1 with TRBJ2-6, with D tentatively TRBD1 (6 bases). Looked up from germline, CDR1 is SGHRS and CDR2 is YFSETQ. V was clipped by 1 base and J by 0 bases, with 23 bases between them. The CDR3 is 21 residues long. CDR3 nucleotides: TGCGCCAGCAGCTTGTTTAATCTAGGAGGACAGAGAAGCTCTGGGGCCAACGTCCTGACTTTC. Encoded protein: CASSLFNLGGQRSSGANVLTF.